The 10 T cell receptor beta chains below come from one sample, sequenced in a study of T cells in Graves' hyperthyroidism and ophthalmopathy. The investigators amplified TCR beta CDR3 regions from RNA transcripts. Primed by the HTBI set, a first-round RT-PCR was run on the TCR CDR3. TCRdb reprocessed the multiplex PCR reads via MiXCR and lists one record per CDR3 protein. The sample lists over 700,000 distinct CDR3 sequences, roughly a third occurring once. Sequenced sample: blood. The receptors here all came from a woman between 40 and 50 years old with Graves' hyperthyroidism.

This clonotype was recorded many times. The CDR3 nucleotides are TGCAGCGTTGAAGATGCCAGGGGGAACACTGAAGCTTTCTTT. It codes for CSVEDARGNTEAFF. The V call is TRBV29-1, the J call TRBJ1-1; weak D call: TRBD1 (6 bases). V was trimmed by 0 bases and J by 1 base, leaving 9 bases between them. Per the germline V gene, CDR1 is SQVTM and CDR2 is ANQGSEA. The CDR3 has 14 residues.

The chain is built from TRBV6-6 and TRBJ2-5; TRBD2 is a possible D gene (6 bases). V was shortened by 2 bases and J by 7 bases, with 17 bases between the two germline ends. This CDR3 is built from 15 residues. Germline V gene sequence: CDR1 MNHNY, CDR2 SVGAGI (reference sequence). The DNA for the CDR3 is TGTGCCAGCAGTTACGAGCGGGTGGGCCGAGGGACCCAGTACTTC. This gives the protein CASSYERVGRGTQYF.

The chain employs TRBV19 and TRBJ2-5, with TRBD2 identical over 8 bases. This CDR3 is built from 15 residues. The V segment lost 3 bases and the J segment 5 bases; nucleotides outside the gene matches: 8. The germline V gene has CDR1 LNHDA and CDR2 SQIVND (reference sequence). In DNA, the CDR3 is TGTGCCAGTAGTATTGTCAGCGGGGGTCGGGAGACCCAGTACTTC. It translates to CASSIVSGGRETQYF.

This clonotype was observed many times. V is TRBV2 and J is TRBJ2-7, with 11 bases lining up with TRBD1. The CDR3 spans 15 residues. Germline lookup yields CDR1 SNHLY and CDR2 FYNNEI. The junction had 3 bases not matched to a gene; V was cut back by 2 bases and J by 3 bases. The CDR3 coding sequence is TGTGCCAGCAGTGAATGGGGACAGGGGGGCTACGAGCAGTACTTC. This gives the protein CASSEWGQGGYEQYF.

The genes are TRBV2 and TRBJ2-7, with 9 nucleotides matching TRBD2. Trimming cost V 3 bases and J 3 bases; bases outside gene matches: 3. Germline V CDR1 and CDR2: SNHLY, FYNNEI. CDR3 length equals 14 residues. DNA of the CDR3: TGTGCCAGCAGTGAGGCTAGCGGGGTCTACGAGCAGTACTTC. It is translated as CASSEASGVYEQYF.

This clonotype has at least ten counts. The chain joins TRBV25-1 to TRBJ2-7; TRBD1 might be the D (5 bases). Trimming took off 6 bases at V and 3 bases at J, with 18 bases between the two ends. CDR1 MGHDK and CDR2 SYGVNS come from the germline V gene. The CDR3 runs 15 residues. The CDR3 spells CASSPMGRGYYEQYF. The CDR3 coding sequence is TGTGCCAGCAGCCCTATGGGGCGAGGATACTACGAGCAGTACTTC.

In its sample, this clonotype was seen a few times. The chain uses TRBV6-5 and TRBJ2-7; no reliable D call. Germline V gives CDR1 MNHEY, CDR2 SVGAGI. Between the trimmed V and J ends, which lost 0 bases and 1 base, there was a span of 10 bases. The length of the CDR3 is 15 residues. CDR3: CASSYSRSGSYEQYF. In DNA form, the CDR3 reads TGTGCCAGCAGTTACTCTAGGTCAGGTTCCTACGAGCAGTACTTC.

A word on this clonotype: This clone may be a read error of a much larger clone one base away. The V and J genes are TRBV29-1 and TRBJ1-1; D possibly corresponds to TRBD1 (5 bases). Germline V CDR1 and CDR2: SQVTM, ANQGSEA. There are 11 residues in the CDR3. The CDR3 spells CSVRGYTEASF. CDR3 sequence (DNA): TGCAGCGTTCGGGGGTACACTGAAGCTTCCTTT.

The CDR3 reads CASSFSQERVRGLQETQYF. CDR3 DNA sequence: TGTGCCAGCAGCTTTAGTCAGGAGAGAGTTAGGGGACTCCAAGAGACCCAGTACTTC. The rearrangement uses TRBV7-2 and TRBJ2-7; tentative D call: TRBD2 (6 bases). The J call could be wrong; TRBJ2-5 is a better fit for the DNA end. This CDR3 spans 19 amino acids. Germline V lookup: CDR1 SGHTA, CDR2 FQGNSA.

This clonotype has at least ten counts. The chain is built from TRBV13 and TRBJ1-1, with D possibly TRBD1 on 5 matching bases. V shed 4 bases and J shed 6 bases, with 12 bases lying between them. Germline lookup yields CDR1 PRHDT and CDR2 FYEKMQ (reference sequence). The CDR3 sequence is 13 residues long. CDR3 amino acids: CASSSNRRPEAFF. The CDR3 nucleotides are TGTGCCAGCAGCTCAAACAGGAGGCCTGAAGCTTTCTTT.